One and the same sample provided the 25 T cell receptor beta chains below, sequenced in a study of blood T cell repertoires in COVID-19. Profiled with immunoSEQ multiplex PCR; TCRdb holds only in-frame clones, not every one. The top ten clones hold 15% to 17% of a sample with a few hundred thousand clones, 80% to 85% of them seen once. The sequenced sample was peripheral blood. The receptors derive from a person aged 70 to 79 with COVID-19, enrolled during active disease.

The genes are TRBV5-1 and TRBJ1-1, with unresolved D. Germline V lookup: CDR1 SGHRS, CDR2 YFSETQ. The CDR3 runs 14 residues. Trimming left V 0 bases short and J 1 base short, with 7 bases between. DNA for the CDR3: TGCGCCAGCAGCTTGGTTGGGAGGAACACTGAAGCTTTCTTT. Encoded protein: CASSLVGRNTEAFF.

This clone was found once. The rearrangement links TRBV2 to TRBJ2-1, with D hard to call. The CDR3 contains 14 residues. The V gene lost 1 base and the J gene lost 3 bases, with 7 bases spanning the gap. From germline, CDR1 is SNHLY and CDR2 FYNNEI. The CDR3 nucleotides read TGTGCCAGCAGTGAAGTCAGGAACTACAATGAGCAGTTCTTC. Residues: CASSEVRNYNEQFF.

This rearrangement joins TRBV5-1 to TRBJ2-2, with D possibly being TRBD1 (5 bases). Trimming shortened V by 0 bases and J by 7 bases, and 10 bases separated the two germline ends. The CDR3 consists of 14 residues. Germline loops: CDR1 SGHRS, CDR2 YFSETQ. The CDR3, as DNA: TGCGCCAGCAGCTTGGAGGGGTTCGGCGGGGAGCTGTTTTTT. Protein: CASSLEGFGGELFF.

The V gene is TRBV25-1, the J gene TRBJ2-7, with TRBD1 identical over 7 bases. The CDR3 length is 17 residues. The germline V gene has CDR1 MGHDK and CDR2 SYGVNS. V gave up 9 bases and J gave up 4 bases; unmatched junction bases: 21. The CDR3 loop is CARHPGQRPGPRYEQYF. Written as DNA, the CDR3 is TGTGCCAGGCATCCGGGACAGCGACCGGGACCCCGTTACGAGCAGTACTTC.

The chain is built from TRBV5-1 and TRBJ2-4; a weak D match, TRBD2 (6 bases). CDR3 length: 15 residues. Per germline, CDR1 SGHRS and CDR2 YFSETQ. Deletions cut 0 bases from V and 6 bases from J, with 13 bases between. In nucleotides, the CDR3 is TGCGCCAGCAGCTTGGGAGCGGGCGCCGCAAACATTCAGTACTTC. Translation: CASSLGAGAANIQYF. Full variable domain (missing parts from reference TRBV5-1 and TRBJ2-4): KAGVTQTPRYLIKTRGQQVTLSCSPISGHRSVSWYQQTPGQGLQFLFEYFSETQRNKGNFPGRFSGRQFSNSRSEMNVSTLELGDSALYLCASSLGAGAANIQYFGAGTRLSVL.

This chain links TRBV5-1 with TRBJ2-4; TRBD1 agrees at 7 bases. Germline CDR1 reads SGHRS; CDR2 reads YFSETQ. The CDR3 spans 17 residues. With V trimmed by 4 bases and J by 0 bases, 10 bases remained unmatched. CDR3 amino acids: CASSLRPQGVAKNIQYF. CDR3 coding DNA: TGCGCCAGCAGCCTCCGCCCGCAGGGGGTAGCCAAAAACATTCAGTACTTC.

CDR3 loop: CASSPGGNQPQHF. The DNA of the CDR3 is TGTGCCAGCAGCCCGGGGGGCAATCAGCCCCAGCATTTT. V usage is TRBV3-1 (or the pseudogene TRBV3-2) and J usage is TRBJ1-5; TRBD1 is a possible D gene (5 bases). This CDR3 contains 13 residues. V lost 4 bases, J lost 2 bases, and 6 bases lay in between. CDR1 and CDR2 from the germline V gene are LGHDT and YNNKEL (reference sequence).

The J gene is TRBJ1-5, the V gene TRBV12-5; D uncertain. The V gene's germline CDR1 is LGHNT and CDR2 FRNRAP. CDR3 length: 13 amino acids. V was trimmed by 1 base and J by 8 bases, leaving 9 bases between them. The CDR3 DNA sequence: TGTGCTAGTGGTTTGGATGTTGCGAAGCCCCAGCATTTT. This encodes CASGLDVAKPQHF.

This sequence joins TRBV7-9 and TRBJ1-4; 7 positions match TRBD1. CDR1 is SEHNR and CDR2 is FQNEAQ in the germline V gene (reference sequence). The CDR3 contains 15 residues. J gave up 7 bases and V 4 bases, and 9 bases lay outside the gene matches. CDR3 nucleotides: TGTGCCAGCAGCTCCCGGAGGACAGGCGGTGAAAAACTGTTTTTT. It encodes CASSSRRTGGEKLFF. Using reference TRBV7-9 and TRBJ1-4 for the parts outside the CDR3, the full variable domain is DTGVSQNPRHKITKRGQNVTFRCDPISEHNRLYWYRQTLGQGPEFLTYFQNEAQLEKSRLLSDRFSAERPKGSFSTLEIQRTEQGDSAMYLCASSSRRTGGEKLFFGSGTQLSVL.

The chain has TRBV28 and TRBJ2-2; possibly TRBD1 for D (5 bases). Germline CDR1 reads MDHEN; CDR2 reads SYDVKM. The CDR3 totals 15 residues. Trimming shortened V by 5 bases and J by 2 bases, and 12 bases separated the two germline ends. The CDR3 loop is CASSNRGSNTGELFF. CDR3 sequence (DNA): TGTGCCAGCAGTAATAGGGGAAGCAACACCGGGGAGCTGTTTTTT.

Comment on this clone: The junction departs from the called germline gene at one end, perhaps through a read error. As DNA, the CDR3 is TGTGCCAGTAGTGTGGACAGGGGGTTCTACTTC. This sequence encodes CASSVDRGFYF. The V call is TRBV19, the J call TRBJ1-2; 10 nucleotides match TRBD1. The CDR3 is 11 amino acids. The germline V gene has CDR1 LNHDA and CDR2 SQIVND (reference sequence).

The chain has TRBV5-5 and TRBJ1-2; D remains unclear. Per the germline V gene, CDR1 is SGHKS and CDR2 is YYEKEE (reference sequence). The CDR3 totals 12 residues. The germline V and J ends were trimmed by 0 bases and 8 bases, with 8 bases remaining between them. This chain's CDR3 is CASSLETGGYTF. CDR3 DNA sequence: TGTGCCAGCAGCTTGGAGACGGGAGGCTACACCTTC.

V gene TRBV10-3 combines with J gene TRBJ1-6, with 7 nucleotides matching TRBD1. Looked up from germline, CDR1 is ENHRY and CDR2 is SYGVKD. CDR3 length: 14 residues. The ends lost 6 bases at V and 9 bases at J; junction bases unmatched: 8. The CDR3 DNA reads as TGTGCCATCAGACTCACAGGGGACGGTTCACCCCTCCACTTT. Encoded protein: CAIRLTGDGSPLHF.

The V gene is TRBV10-3, the J gene TRBJ2-7; the match to TRBD1 covers 10 bases. Germline CDR1 and CDR2: ENHRY and SYGVKD. Trimming removed 6 bases from V and 2 bases from J; junction bases left unmatched: 13. The CDR3 sequence is 17 residues long. Here the CDR3 DNA reads TGTGCCATCAGACCCACCAACCGAGGACAGGGGGCCTACGAGCAGTACTTC. Its protein is CAIRPTNRGQGAYEQYF.

The V call is TRBV12-5, the J call TRBJ2-2, with a possible D match to TRBD2 (6 bases). The CDR3 consists of 14 residues. The V and J ends lost 6 bases and 4 bases respectively, with 12 bases between them. Germline assignment: CDR1 LGHNT and CDR2 FRNRAP. The CDR3 sequence: CASGREPATGELFF. In DNA, the CDR3 is TGTGCTAGTGGACGGGAGCCGGCCACCGGGGAGCTGTTTTTT.

V is TRBV7-2 and J is TRBJ1-5; D gene uncertain. V lost 0 bases, J lost 8 bases, and 14 bases lay in between. The CDR3 runs 15 residues. CDR1 and CDR2 from the germline V gene are SGHTA and FQGNSA. The CDR3 nucleotides are TGTGCCAGCAGCTTAGCGTTGGGGAGGCAGGAGCCCCAGCATTTT. It encodes CASSLALGRQEPQHF.

The gene calls are TRBV6-6 and TRBJ1-2, with a possible D match to TRBD1 (6 bases). Trimming removed 3 bases from V and 5 bases from J, with 10 bases in between. CDR3 length: 13 amino acids. Germline lookup yields CDR1 MNHNY and CDR2 SVGAGI (reference sequence). The CDR3 DNA reads TGTGCCAGCAGTTATGAACAGGGTTATGGCTACACCTTC. Residues: CASSYEQGYGYTF.

This clone appeared once. The V and J genes are TRBV7-9 and TRBJ1-5; D is unclear. Trimming pared 4 bases from V and 0 bases from J, leaving 7 bases between. Germline V gene data show CDR1 as SEHNR and CDR2 as FQNEAQ (reference sequence). The CDR3 sequence is 14 residues long. CDR3 amino acids: CASSSPNSNQPQHF. CDR3 DNA: TGTGCCAGCAGCTCCCCAAATAGCAATCAGCCCCAGCATTTT. Full variable domain (remainder filled in from reference TRBV7-9 and TRBJ1-5): DTGVSQNPRHKITKRGQNVTFRCDPISEHNRLYWYRQTLGQGPEFLTYFQNEAQLEKSRLLSDRFSAERPKGSFSTLEIQRTEQGDSAMYLCASSSPNSNQPQHFGDGTRLSIL.

The rearrangement joins TRBV20-1 to TRBJ1-1, with unresolved D. V was cut by 3 bases and J by 7 bases, with 9 bases left in between. CDR1 and CDR2 from the germline V gene are DFQATT and SNEGSKA (reference sequence). CDR3 size: 11 residues. This CDR3 is CSARGGREAFF. The DNA for the CDR3 is TGCAGTGCTAGGGGAGGACGTGAAGCTTTCTTT.

This clone turned up a few times. V usage is TRBV28 and J usage is TRBJ1-1; D remains unclear. This CDR3 is 11 amino acids long. V lost 6 bases, J lost 6 bases, and 8 bases lay in between. The germline V gene has CDR1 MDHEN and CDR2 SYDVKM. The CDR3 is CASSLLAEAFF. The CDR3 bases are TGTGCCAGCAGCCTCTTAGCTGAAGCTTTCTTT.

This chain uses TRBV5-4 with TRBJ2-4; perhaps TRBD1 as D (6 bases). CDR1 and CDR2 (germline): SGHNT, YYREEE (reference sequence). Trimming took 0 bases from V and 4 from J, leaving 8 bases between them. This CDR3 is 14 amino acids long. The CDR3 is CASSLGDRKNIQYF. In DNA, the CDR3 is TGTGCCAGCAGCTTGGGAGACAGGAAAAACATTCAGTACTTC.

The rearrangement uses TRBV5-1 and TRBJ1-5; D unclear. The V and J ends lost 0 bases and 3 bases respectively, with 7 bases between them. Germline V gene lookup returns CDR1 SGHRS and CDR2 YFSETQ. There are 14 residues in the CDR3. The CDR3 DNA reads as TGCGCCAGCAGCTTGGGGGGAGTCAATCAGCCCCAGCATTTT. This translates into CASSLGGVNQPQHF.

This clone is a singleton in its sample. J is TRBJ1-2 and V is TRBV2; a weak D match, TRBD1 (6 bases). V was clipped by 6 bases and J by 4 bases, with 9 bases between them. From germline, CDR1 is SNHLY and CDR2 FYNNEI. The length of the CDR3 is 12 residues. CDR3 sequence reads: CASSLQGYGYTF. In nucleotides, the CDR3 is TGTGCCAGCAGCCTACAGGGCTATGGCTACACCTTC. Combining the CDR3 with reference TRBV2 and TRBJ1-2 gives the whole variable domain EPEVTQTPSHQVTQMGQEVILRCVPISNHLYFYWYRQILGQKVEFLVSFYNNEISEKSEIFDDQFSVERPDGSNFTLKIRSTKLEDSAMYFCASSLQGYGYTFGSGTRLTVV.

The chain combines TRBV27 with TRBJ2-7; D is possibly TRBD2 (6 bases). Between the trimmed V and J ends, which lost 5 bases and 6 bases, there was a span of 17 bases. This CDR3 region has 14 residues. Germline assignment: CDR1 MNHEY and CDR2 SMNVEV (reference sequence). The DNA for the CDR3 is TGTGCCAGCAGTCAATTCGGCCAGGGAGGCGAGCAGTACTTC. This encodes CASSQFGQGGEQYF.

The rearrangement joins TRBV14 to TRBJ1-4; D possibly corresponds to TRBD1 (5 bases). Trimming pared 3 bases from V and 11 bases from J, leaving 13 bases between. The CDR3 has 13 amino acids. Germline V CDR1 and CDR2: SGHDN, FVKESK. For the CDR3, the DNA is TGTGCCAGCAGCCAGGAGTGGAAGGGGAAACTGTTTTTT. Translating it yields CASSQEWKGKLFF.